The 2 T cell receptor beta chains listed next were all sequenced from one sample in a study of naive and memory T cell subsets. Two oligonucleotides, mixed equimolar, formed the beta constant-region primer covering TRBC1 and TRBC2. Four rounds of PCR amplified the ligated cDNA using nested alpha and beta constant-region primers plus SP2. TCRdb ran MiXCR on the UMI-ligation and nested PCR reads and lists one entry per CDR3 protein. In the table there are roughly 100,000 distinct CDR3 sequences, about 11% of which are singletons. General study points: Naive repertoires, especially CD8, held a few larger clonotypes, possibly memory cells re-expressing CD45RA.

Antigens for these TCRs are unknown. The sequenced sample consisted of naive CD4+ T cells from blood. These receptors were taken from a human donor in good health.

This clonotype was found a few times. Here the CDR3 DNA reads TGTGCCAGCAGCCAAGATCTATTAGCGGGCCCCTACAATGAGCAGTTCTTC. It encodes CASSQDLLAGPYNEQFF. V usage is TRBV3-1 and J usage is TRBJ2-1, with TRBD2 matching 7 bases. Germline CDR1 is LGHDT and CDR2 is YNNKEL (reference sequence). This CDR3 comprises 17 residues. The V gene end was trimmed by 0 bases and the J gene end by 2 bases; junction bases not matched to a gene: 7.

The V call is TRBV28, the J call TRBJ2-5; perhaps TRBD1 as D (5 bases). The V gene lost 6 bases and the J gene lost 5 bases, with 13 bases spanning the gap. The germline gives CDR1 MDHEN, CDR2 SYDVKM. This CDR3 has 13 amino acids. CDR3 bases: TGTGCCAGCAGCCCGGCAGGGCGGGAGACCCAGTACTTC. The encoded protein is CASSPAGRETQYF.